Listed below are T cell receptor beta chains from one sample, sequenced in a study of patients and donors after allogeneic stem cell transplantation. TCRdb called the RT-PCR reads again in MiXCR, with one record for every CDR3 protein. The data contain more than 850,000 distinct CDR3 sequences, roughly 18% of them seen just once; the ten biggest clones take up roughly 6%. The sequenced sample was blood, either unsorted or a sorted T cell fraction (not recorded which). The receptors shown here come from a human donor who was either an allogeneic HSCT recipient or a stem cell or donor lymphocyte infusion donor (not recorded which). It is not recorded whose cells these are; they may come from a transplant donor. CDR3s include the opening cysteine and the closing phenylalanine or tryptophan. Fields, in order: clone size, J gene, V gene, D gene, CDR3 DNA, CDR3 protein. The D gene is left open where the match is weak. Only some rows state a clone size, as once, few, many or a class for expanded clones.

clone_size: few; j_call: TRBJ2-3; v_call: TRBV14; d_call: -; cdr3_nt: TGTGCCAGCAGCCGCACCTCCCGGGACGATACGCAGTATTTT; cdr3_aa: CASSRTSRDDTQYF
clone_size: few; j_call: TRBJ2-3; v_call: TRBV20-1; d_call: -; cdr3_nt: TGCAGTGCTAGAGTGACTAGGGGAACCACAGATACGCAGTATTTT; cdr3_aa: CSARVTRGTTDTQYF
clone_size: many; j_call: TRBJ2-1; v_call: TRBV7-6; d_call: TRBD2; cdr3_nt: TGTGCCAGCAGCTATCTCGGGGGGGGGTTTAATGAGCAGTTCTTC; cdr3_aa: CASSYLGGGFNEQFF
clone_size: many; j_call: TRBJ2-3; v_call: TRBV20-1; d_call: TRBD2; cdr3_nt: TGCAGTGCTATTTTAGCGGGGGGCACAGATACGCAGTATTTT; cdr3_aa: CSAILAGGTDTQYF
clone_size: few; j_call: TRBJ2-1; v_call: TRBV7-3; d_call: -; cdr3_nt: TGTGCCAGCAGCTTAGTTTCGTCCGGGAGACCTGATGAGCAGTTCTTC; cdr3_aa: CASSLVSSGRPDEQFF
clone_size: many; j_call: TRBJ2-2; v_call: TRBV5-1; d_call: TRBD1; cdr3_nt: TGTGCCAGCAGCTTGACAGGGGCGAACACCGGGGAGCTGTTTTTT; cdr3_aa: CASSLTGANTGELFF
clone_size: -; j_call: TRBJ1-3; v_call: TRBV7-9; d_call: -; cdr3_nt: TGTGCCAGCAGTTCAAGTTCACTAAACACCATATATTTT; cdr3_aa: CASSSSSLNTIYF
clone_size: -; j_call: TRBJ2-6; v_call: TRBV6-1; d_call: -; cdr3_nt: TGTGCCAGCAGTAGGGGGAGCACTGGGGCCAACGTCCTGACTTTC; cdr3_aa: CASSRGSTGANVLTF
clone_size: many; j_call: TRBJ2-5; v_call: TRBV12-3/TRBV12-4; d_call: -; cdr3_nt: TGTGCCAGCAGTTCCCGCAATTCCAGGGAGTGGTGGGAGACCCAGTACTTC; cdr3_aa: CASSSRNSREWWETQYF
clone_size: -; j_call: TRBJ1-2; v_call: TRBV6-1; d_call: -; cdr3_nt: TGTGCCAGCAGTGATACGCGGACATTCGGCTACACCTTC; cdr3_aa: CASSDTRTFGYTF
clone_size: -; j_call: TRBJ2-5; v_call: TRBV5-1; d_call: -; cdr3_nt: TGCGCCAGCAGCTACGGACAGAGACAAGAGACCCAGTACTTC; cdr3_aa: CASSYGQRQETQYF
clone_size: few; j_call: TRBJ2-1; v_call: TRBV29-1; d_call: TRBD1; cdr3_nt: TGCAGCGGGACAGGGGTTTCCTACAATGAGCAGTTCTTC; cdr3_aa: CSGTGVSYNEQFF
clone_size: few; j_call: TRBJ1-2; v_call: TRBV25-1; d_call: -; cdr3_nt: TGTGCCAGCAGTGAATCGCGGTTACCGGGGATCTATGGCTACACCTTC; cdr3_aa: CASSESRLPGIYGYTF
clone_size: -; j_call: TRBJ2-3; v_call: TRBV5-5; d_call: -; cdr3_nt: TGTGCCAGCAGCTTGGAGCTAGCGAAAGGAGATACGCAGTATTTT; cdr3_aa: CASSLELAKGDTQYF
clone_size: few; j_call: TRBJ2-7; v_call: TRBV6-4; d_call: TRBD1; cdr3_nt: TGTGCCAGCAGTGACCCTTGGCCTGGGACAGGGTGTTACGAGCAGTACTTC; cdr3_aa: CASSDPWPGTGCYEQYF
clone_size: -; j_call: TRBJ2-7; v_call: TRBV18; d_call: -; cdr3_nt: TGTGCCAGCTCCGCGACAGATTACGAGCAGTACTTC; cdr3_aa: CASSATDYEQYF
clone_size: few; j_call: TRBJ1-2; v_call: TRBV7-9; d_call: -; cdr3_nt: TGTGCCAGCAGCTTGGCGGGAGATGCGGATGGCTACACCTTC; cdr3_aa: CASSLAGDADGYTF
clone_size: few; j_call: TRBJ2-5; v_call: TRBV5-1; d_call: TRBD2; cdr3_nt: TGCGCCAGCAGCTCACCTAATGGACTAGCGGGAGAAGAGACCCAGTACTTC; cdr3_aa: CASSSPNGLAGEETQYF
clone_size: -; j_call: TRBJ1-2; v_call: TRBV30; d_call: -; cdr3_nt: -; cdr3_aa: CAWSSSGGYGYTF
clone_size: -; j_call: TRBJ1-1; v_call: TRBV4-1; d_call: -; cdr3_nt: TGCGCCAGCAGCCTCCCTGCGGCTGGGGGTGCTGAAGCTTTCTTT; cdr3_aa: CASSLPAAGGAEAFF
clone_size: few; j_call: TRBJ1-3; v_call: TRBV9; d_call: -; cdr3_nt: TGTGCCAGCAGCGTAGGAGGGGACCGCGTCTCCTCTGGAAACACCATATATTTT; cdr3_aa: CASSVGGDRVSSGNTIYF
clone_size: few; j_call: TRBJ2-1; v_call: TRBV5-1; d_call: TRBD1; cdr3_nt: TGCGCCAGCAGCTGGGAAACCGGGACAGGGGGCATGGATGAGCAGTTCTTC; cdr3_aa: CASSWETGTGGMDEQFF
clone_size: many; j_call: TRBJ2-7; v_call: TRBV2; d_call: -; cdr3_nt: TGTGCCAGCAGTGAACAGGGTTACGAGCAGTACTTC; cdr3_aa: CASSEQGYEQYF
clone_size: -; j_call: TRBJ2-3; v_call: TRBV11-2; d_call: -; cdr3_nt: TGTGCCAGCAGCCCCACCGCGGGGACAGATACGCAGTATTTT; cdr3_aa: CASSPTAGTDTQYF
clone_size: -; j_call: TRBJ1-2; v_call: TRBV12-5; d_call: TRBD1; cdr3_nt: TGTGCTAGTGGTTTGGTACCAGGGGGGGGGAAAAACTATGGCTACACCTTC; cdr3_aa: CASGLVPGGGKNYGYTF
clone_size: few; j_call: TRBJ2-7; v_call: TRBV14; d_call: -; cdr3_nt: TGTGCCAGCAGCCAACAGTTCTACGAGCAGTACTTC; cdr3_aa: CASSQQFYEQYF
clone_size: -; j_call: TRBJ1-2; v_call: TRBV3-1; d_call: TRBD1; cdr3_nt: TGTGCCAGCAGTCCCTCGGACAGGGGGGATGGCTACACCTTC; cdr3_aa: CASSPSDRGDGYTF
clone_size: few; j_call: TRBJ2-3; v_call: TRBV20-1; d_call: -; cdr3_nt: TGCAGTGCTACTCGGGGGTCGAGGTCAGATACGCAGTATTTT; cdr3_aa: CSATRGSRSDTQYF
clone_size: few; j_call: TRBJ1-2; v_call: TRBV10-3; d_call: TRBD1; cdr3_nt: TGTGCCATCAGTGGACAGGGGAATGGCTACACCTTC; cdr3_aa: CAISGQGNGYTF
clone_size: few; j_call: TRBJ2-7; v_call: TRBV20-1; d_call: -; cdr3_nt: TGCAGTGCTAGACCCCAGGGGGGGCAGAAATACGAGCAGTACTTC; cdr3_aa: CSARPQGGQKYEQYF
clone_size: many; j_call: TRBJ2-3; v_call: TRBV6-1; d_call: -; cdr3_nt: TGTGCCAGCAGCTCGGGGATGGGCACAGATACGCAGTATTTT; cdr3_aa: CASSSGMGTDTQYF
clone_size: many; j_call: TRBJ1-1; v_call: TRBV12-3/TRBV12-4; d_call: -; cdr3_nt: TGTGCCAGCAGTTTTTGGAACACTGAAGCTTTCTTT; cdr3_aa: CASSFWNTEAFF
clone_size: few; j_call: TRBJ1-6; v_call: TRBV30; d_call: -; cdr3_nt: TGTGCCTGGACGGGTTCCAGGCGTCCTTCACCCCTCCACTTT; cdr3_aa: CAWTGSRRPSPLHF
clone_size: few; j_call: TRBJ2-1; v_call: TRBV5-1; d_call: -; cdr3_nt: TGCGCCAGCAGCCCGGTAACAGGGGAGGTGAATGAGCAGTTCTTC; cdr3_aa: CASSPVTGEVNEQFF
clone_size: -; j_call: TRBJ2-7; v_call: TRBV6-1; d_call: TRBD1; cdr3_nt: TGTGCCAGCACCAAGCCCGGGACAGGATCCTACGAGCAGTACTTC; cdr3_aa: CASTKPGTGSYEQYF